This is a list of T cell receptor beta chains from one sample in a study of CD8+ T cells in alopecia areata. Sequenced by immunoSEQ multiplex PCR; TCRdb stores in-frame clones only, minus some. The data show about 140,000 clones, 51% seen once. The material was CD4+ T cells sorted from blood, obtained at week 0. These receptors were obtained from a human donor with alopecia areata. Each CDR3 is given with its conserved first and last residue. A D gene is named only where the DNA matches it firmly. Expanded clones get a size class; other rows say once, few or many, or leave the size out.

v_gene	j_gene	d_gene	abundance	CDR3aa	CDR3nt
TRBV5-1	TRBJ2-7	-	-	CASSLSGTETYEQYF	TGCGCCAGCAGCTTATCGGGAACAGAGACCTACGAGCAGTACTTC
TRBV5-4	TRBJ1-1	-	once	CASSLGTTSEAFF	TGTGCCAGCAGCTTAGGAACGACCTCTGAAGCTTTCTTT
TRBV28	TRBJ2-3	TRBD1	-	CASSLSGDRITDTQYF	TGTGCCAGCAGTTTATCAGGGGACAGGATCACAGATACGCAGTATTTT
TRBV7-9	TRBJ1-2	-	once	CASSRDRRGYTF	TGTGCCAGCAGCCGGGACCGACGCGGCTACACCTTC
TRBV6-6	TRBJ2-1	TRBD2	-	CASSSTSGTSYNEQFF	TGTGCCAGCAGTTCTACTAGCGGGACCTCCTACAATGAGCAGTTCTTC
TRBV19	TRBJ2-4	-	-	CASKTSQLAKNIQYF	TGTGCCAGTAAAACGAGTCAATTAGCCAAAAACATTCAGTACTTC
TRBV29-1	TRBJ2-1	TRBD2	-	CSVEAGTSGKGNEQFF	TGCAGCGTTGAAGCCGGGACTAGCGGAAAAGGCAATGAGCAGTTCTTC
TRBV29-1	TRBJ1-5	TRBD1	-	CSVCPLDREGLAQHF	TGCAGCGTTTGTCCTCTGGACAGGGAAGGGTTAGCCCAGCATTTT
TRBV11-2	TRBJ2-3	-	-	CASSLEPISTDTQYF	TGTGCCAGCAGCTTAGAACCAATCAGCACAGATACGCAGTATTTT
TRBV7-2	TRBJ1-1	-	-	CASSLPPRPGGGRTEAFF	TGTGCCAGCAGCCTTCCCCCCCGGCCCGGGGGCGGGAGGACTGAAGCTTTCTTT
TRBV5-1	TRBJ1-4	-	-	CASKMDPNEKLFF	TGCGCCAGCAAGATGGATCCTAATGAAAAACTGTTTTTT
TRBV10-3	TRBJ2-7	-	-	CAAGMSYEQYF	TGTGCCGCCGGGATGTCCTACGAGCAGTACTTC
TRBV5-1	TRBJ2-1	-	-	CASSSSRTVHLGNEQFF	TGCGCCAGCAGCTCCTCTCGGACCGTCCACCTTGGGAATGAGCAGTTCTTC
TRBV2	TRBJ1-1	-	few	CASSVTGNTEAFF	TGTGCCAGCAGTGTAACAGGGAACACTGAAGCTTTCTTT
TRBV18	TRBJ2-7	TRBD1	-	CASSTATGSYEQYF	TGTGCCAGCTCAACTGCGACAGGGTCCTACGAGCAGTACTTC
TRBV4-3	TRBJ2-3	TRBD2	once	CASSQSSGRGDTQYF	TGCGCCAGCAGCCAATCTAGCGGGAGGGGAGATACGCAGTATTTT
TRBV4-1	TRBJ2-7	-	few	CASSPPLGDEQYF	TGCGCCAGCAGCCCCCCCCTGGGGGACGAGCAGTACTTC
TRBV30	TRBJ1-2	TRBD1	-	CAQTRDRGEGYTF	TGTGCCCAAACCCGGGACAGGGGAGAAGGCTACACCTTC
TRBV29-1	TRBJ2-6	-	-	CSVGGRAYGANVLTF	TGCAGCGTCGGGGGGCGGGCTTATGGGGCCAACGTCCTGACTTTC
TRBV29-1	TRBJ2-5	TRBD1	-	CSVDRRTGAQETQYF	TGCAGCGTTGATAGGAGGACAGGCGCTCAAGAGACCCAGTACTTC
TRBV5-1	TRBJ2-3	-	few	CASSRPGADTQYF	TGCGCCAGCAGCCGCCCCGGCGCAGATACGCAGTATTTT
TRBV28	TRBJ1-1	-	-	CASSLLRGVAFF	TGTGCCAGCAGTTTATTGCGGGGAGTAGCTTTCTTT
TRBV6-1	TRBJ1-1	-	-	CASSPSWGVGTEAFF	TGTGCCAGCAGTCCTTCTTGGGGGGTGGGCACTGAAGCTTTCTTT
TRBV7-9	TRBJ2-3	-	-	CASSSYGSLSTQYF	TGTGCCAGCAGCTCCTACGGTAGTCTTTCGACGCAGTATTTT
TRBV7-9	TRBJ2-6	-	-	CASSSSNPGANVLTF	TGTGCCAGCAGCTCTTCTAATCCCGGGGCCAACGTCCTGACTTTC
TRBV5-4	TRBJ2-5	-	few	CASSVKSGSGETQYF	TGTGCCAGCAGCGTAAAATCTGGGTCGGGGGAGACCCAGTACTTC
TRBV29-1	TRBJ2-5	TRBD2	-	CSVWASGISQETQYF	TGCAGCGTTTGGGCTAGCGGGATCTCCCAAGAGACCCAGTACTTC
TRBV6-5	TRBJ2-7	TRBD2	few	CASSAGTRFGEQYF	TGTGCCAGCAGTGCAGGGACTAGGTTTGGCGAGCAGTACTTC
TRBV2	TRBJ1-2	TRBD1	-	CASSPDRAPNYGYTF	TGTGCCAGCAGCCCCGACAGGGCCCCTAACTATGGCTACACCTTC
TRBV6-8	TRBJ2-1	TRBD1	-	CASALGQGGNEQFF	TGTGCCAGCGCCCTCGGACAGGGGGGGAATGAGCAGTTCTTC
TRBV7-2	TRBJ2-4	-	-	CASSGGFSAKNIQYF	TGTGCCAGCAGTGGGGGGTTTAGTGCCAAAAACATTCAGTACTTC
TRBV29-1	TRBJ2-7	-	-	CSVEERTESRGYEQYF	TGCAGCGTTGAAGAACGGACGGAGAGTCGTGGGTACGAGCAGTACTTC
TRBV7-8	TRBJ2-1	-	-	CASSLLAAGIYNEQFF	TGTGCCAGCAGCTTACTCGCGGCAGGGATCTACAATGAGCAGTTCTTC
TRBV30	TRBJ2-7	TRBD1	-	CAWSPRTGRTEQYF	TGTGCCTGGAGTCCACGGACAGGGCGGACCGAGCAGTACTTC
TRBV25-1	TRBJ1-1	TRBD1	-	CASSKGDSLNTEAFF	TGTGCCAGCAGTAAAGGGGACAGCTTGAACACTGAAGCTTTCTTT
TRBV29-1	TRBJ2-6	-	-	CSVEEGTWSSGANVLTF	TGCAGCGTTGAAGAGGGGACATGGTCTTCTGGGGCCAACGTCCTGACTTTC
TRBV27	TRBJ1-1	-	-	CASSLSGRKNTEAFF	TGTGCCAGCAGTTTATCGGGACGGAAGAACACTGAAGCTTTCTTT
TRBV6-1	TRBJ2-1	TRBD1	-	CASNRDRAFKEQFF	TGTGCCAGCAACAGGGACAGAGCCTTTAAAGAGCAGTTCTTC
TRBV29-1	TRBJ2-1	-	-	CSVVEEGFEQFF	TGCAGCGTTGTTGAGGAAGGGTTTGAGCAGTTCTTC
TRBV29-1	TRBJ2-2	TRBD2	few	CSAQEGRVAGELFF	TGCAGCGCCCAAGAGGGGAGGGTTGCCGGGGAGCTGTTTTTT
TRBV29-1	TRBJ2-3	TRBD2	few	CSFGSREEGTDTQYF	TGCAGCTTCGGCTCACGGGAGGAGGGCACAGATACGCAGTATTTT
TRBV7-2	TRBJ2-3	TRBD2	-	CASSYASGGGDTQYF	TGTGCCAGCAGCTATGCAAGCGGGGGGGGAGATACGCAGTATTTT
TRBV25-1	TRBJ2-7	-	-	CASSEAPMYEQYF	TGTGCCAGCAGTGAAGCCCCAATGTACGAGCAGTACTTC
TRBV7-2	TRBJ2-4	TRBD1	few	CASSRGDNARGLNIQYF	TGTGCCAGCAGCAGGGGAGACAACGCCAGGGGGTTGAACATTCAGTACTTC